This T cell receptor (beta chain) was observed in a study of cytomegalovirus exposure and HLA in healthy donors. The CDR3 contains 15 residues. CDR1 is SGHRS, CDR2 YFSETQ, per germline. Deletions cut 0 bases from V and 0 bases from J, with 7 bases between. Only in-frame clones appear in the TCRdb table, and some are missing; sequencing was by immunoSEQ multiplex PCR. Among about 310,000 clones listed, approximately 88% were seen once. The sequencing input was PBMCs. The sequence was obtained from a man younger than 40 in good health and CMV-seronegative. J is TRBJ1-5 and V is TRBV5-1; D is unresolved. The CDR3 bases are TGCGCCAGCAGCTTGGAAGCGGATAGCAATCAGCCCCAGCATTTT. Translating gives CASSLEADSNQPQHF.